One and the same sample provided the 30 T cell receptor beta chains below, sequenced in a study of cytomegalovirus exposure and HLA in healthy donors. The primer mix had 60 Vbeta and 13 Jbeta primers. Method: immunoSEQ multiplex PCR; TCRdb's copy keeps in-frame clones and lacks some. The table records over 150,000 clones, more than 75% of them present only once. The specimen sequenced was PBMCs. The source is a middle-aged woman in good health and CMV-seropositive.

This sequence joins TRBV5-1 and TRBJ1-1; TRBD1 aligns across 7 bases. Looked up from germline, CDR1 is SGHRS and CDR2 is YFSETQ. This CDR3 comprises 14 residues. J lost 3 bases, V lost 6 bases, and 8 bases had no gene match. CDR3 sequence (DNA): TGCGCCAGCACGCAAGGGGGCGGTTACACTGAAGCTTTCTTT. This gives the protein CASTQGGGYTEAFF.

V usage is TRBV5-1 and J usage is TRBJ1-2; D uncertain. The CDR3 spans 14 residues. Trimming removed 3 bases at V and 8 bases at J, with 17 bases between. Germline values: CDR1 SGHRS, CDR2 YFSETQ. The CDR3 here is CASSSATPTDGYTF. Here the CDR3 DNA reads TGCGCCAGCAGCTCGGCCACCCCGACTGACGGCTACACCTTC.

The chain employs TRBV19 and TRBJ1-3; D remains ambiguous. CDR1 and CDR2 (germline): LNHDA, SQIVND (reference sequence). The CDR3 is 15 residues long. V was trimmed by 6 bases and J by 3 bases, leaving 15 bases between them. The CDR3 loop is CASSPIRGLGNTIYF. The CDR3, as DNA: TGTGCCAGTAGCCCCATAAGAGGGCTTGGAAACACCATATATTTT.

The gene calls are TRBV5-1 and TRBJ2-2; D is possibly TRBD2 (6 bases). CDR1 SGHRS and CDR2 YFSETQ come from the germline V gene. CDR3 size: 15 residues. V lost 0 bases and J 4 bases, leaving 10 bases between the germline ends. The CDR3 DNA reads TGCGCCAGCAGCTTGGCCGGGGGAGTCACCGGGGAGCTGTTTTTT. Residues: CASSLAGGVTGELFF.

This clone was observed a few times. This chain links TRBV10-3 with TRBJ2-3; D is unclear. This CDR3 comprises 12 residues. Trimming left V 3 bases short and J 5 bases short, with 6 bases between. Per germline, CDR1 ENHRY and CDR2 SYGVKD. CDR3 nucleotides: TGTGCCATCAGTGATACGGGAGATACGCAGTATTTT. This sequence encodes CAISDTGDTQYF.

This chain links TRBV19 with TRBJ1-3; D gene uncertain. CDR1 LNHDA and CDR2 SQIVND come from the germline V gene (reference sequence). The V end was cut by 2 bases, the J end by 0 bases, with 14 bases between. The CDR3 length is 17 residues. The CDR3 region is CASSISVLRTSGNTIYF. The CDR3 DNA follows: TGTGCCAGTAGTATAAGTGTTTTGCGCACCTCTGGAAACACCATATATTTT.

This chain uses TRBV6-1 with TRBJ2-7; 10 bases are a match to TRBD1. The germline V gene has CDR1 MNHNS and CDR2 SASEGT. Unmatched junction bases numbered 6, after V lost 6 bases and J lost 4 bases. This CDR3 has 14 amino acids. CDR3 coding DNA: TGTGCCAGCAGAAGACAGGGGGCTAAGTACGAGCAGTACTTC. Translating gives CASRRQGAKYEQYF.

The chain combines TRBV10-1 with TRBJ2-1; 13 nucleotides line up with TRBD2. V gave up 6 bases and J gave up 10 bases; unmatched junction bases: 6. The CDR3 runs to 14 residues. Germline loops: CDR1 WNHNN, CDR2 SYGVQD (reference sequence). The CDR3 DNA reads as TGCGCCAGCAGCACTAGCGGGGGGGCAATGGAGCAGTTCTTC. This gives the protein CASSTSGGAMEQFF.

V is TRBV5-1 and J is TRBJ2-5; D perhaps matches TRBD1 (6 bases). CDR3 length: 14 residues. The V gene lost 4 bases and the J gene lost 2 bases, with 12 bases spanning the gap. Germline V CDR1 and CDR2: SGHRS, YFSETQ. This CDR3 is CASSTGTLQETQYF. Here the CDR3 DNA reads TGCGCCAGCAGCACGGGGACACTACAAGAGACCCAGTACTTC.

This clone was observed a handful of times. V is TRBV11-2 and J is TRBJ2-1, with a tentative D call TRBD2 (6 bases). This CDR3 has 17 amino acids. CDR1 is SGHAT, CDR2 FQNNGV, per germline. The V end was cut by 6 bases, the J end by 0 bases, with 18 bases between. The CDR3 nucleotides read TGTGCCAGCAGTCGGACGGCTAGCGCAAGCTCCTACAATGAGCAGTTCTTC. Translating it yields CASSRTASASSYNEQFF.

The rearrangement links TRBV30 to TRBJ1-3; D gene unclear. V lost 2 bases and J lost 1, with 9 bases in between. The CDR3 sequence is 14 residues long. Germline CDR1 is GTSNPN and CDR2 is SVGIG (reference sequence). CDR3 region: CAWSQGRSGNTIYF. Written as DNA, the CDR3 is TGTGCCTGGAGTCAAGGCAGGTCTGGAAACACCATATATTTT.

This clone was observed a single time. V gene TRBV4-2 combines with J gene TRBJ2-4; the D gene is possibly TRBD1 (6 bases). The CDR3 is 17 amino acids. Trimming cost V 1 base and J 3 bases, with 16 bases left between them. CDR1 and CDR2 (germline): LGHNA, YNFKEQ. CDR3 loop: CASSQAGSGAYKNIQYF. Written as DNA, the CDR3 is TGTGCCAGCAGCCAAGCCGGGTCAGGGGCCTACAAAAACATTCAGTACTTC.

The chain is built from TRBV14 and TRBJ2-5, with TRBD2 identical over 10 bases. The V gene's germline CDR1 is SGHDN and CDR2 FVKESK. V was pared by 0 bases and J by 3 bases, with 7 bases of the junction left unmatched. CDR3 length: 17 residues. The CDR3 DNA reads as TGTGCCAGCAGCCAAGATCGGGTAGCGGGAGGAAAAGAGACCCAGTACTTC. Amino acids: CASSQDRVAGGKETQYF.

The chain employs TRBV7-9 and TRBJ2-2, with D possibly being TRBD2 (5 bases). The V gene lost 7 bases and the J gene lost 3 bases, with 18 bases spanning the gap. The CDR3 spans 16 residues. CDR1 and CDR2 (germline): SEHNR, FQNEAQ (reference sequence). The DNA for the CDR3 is TGTGCCAGCATCCCGGGGTACGCAATGCACACCGGGGAGCTGTTTTTT. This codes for CASIPGYAMHTGELFF.

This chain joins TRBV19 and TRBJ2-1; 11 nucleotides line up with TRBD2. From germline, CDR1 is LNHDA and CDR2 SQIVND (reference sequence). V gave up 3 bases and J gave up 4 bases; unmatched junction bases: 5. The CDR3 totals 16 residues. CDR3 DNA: TGTGCCAGTAGTATCGGGACTAGCGGCCTGTACAATGAGCAGTTCTTC. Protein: CASSIGTSGLYNEQFF.

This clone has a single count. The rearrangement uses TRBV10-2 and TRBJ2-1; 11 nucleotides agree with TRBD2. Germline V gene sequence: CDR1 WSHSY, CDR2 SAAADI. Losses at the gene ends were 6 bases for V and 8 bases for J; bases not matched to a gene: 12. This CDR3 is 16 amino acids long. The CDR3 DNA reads TGCGCCAGCAGAAGCGGGACTAGCGGACTTAGGGATGAGCAGTTCTTC. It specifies CASRSGTSGLRDEQFF.

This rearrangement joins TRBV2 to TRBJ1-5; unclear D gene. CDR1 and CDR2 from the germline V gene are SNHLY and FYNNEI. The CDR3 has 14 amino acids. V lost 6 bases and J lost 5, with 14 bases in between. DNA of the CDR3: TGTGCCAGCAGCGTAGGCCCGGGGTATCAGCCCCAGCATTTT. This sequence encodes CASSVGPGYQPQHF. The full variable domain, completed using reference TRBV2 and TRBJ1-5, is EPEVTQTPSHQVTQMGQEVILRCVPISNHLYFYWYRQILGQKVEFLVSFYNNEISEKSEIFDDQFSVERPDGSNFTLKIRSTKLEDSAMYFCASSVGPGYQPQHFGDGTRLSIL.

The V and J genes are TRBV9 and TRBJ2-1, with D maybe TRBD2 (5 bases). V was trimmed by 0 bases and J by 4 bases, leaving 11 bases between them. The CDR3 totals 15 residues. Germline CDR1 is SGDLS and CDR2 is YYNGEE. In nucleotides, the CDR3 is TGTGCCAGCAGCGTAGTAAGCGGCTCATACAATGAGCAGTTCTTC. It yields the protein CASSVVSGSYNEQFF.

This CDR3 is CASSLGGLAGVYQETQYF. In DNA form, the CDR3 reads TGCGCCAGCAGCTTGGGGGGACTAGCGGGGGTGTACCAAGAGACCCAGTACTTC. This chain uses TRBV5-1 with TRBJ2-5; TRBD2 matches at 14 bases. Germline CDR1 is SGHRS and CDR2 is YFSETQ. The CDR3 sequence is 18 residues long. The V gene end was trimmed by 0 bases and the J gene end by 0 bases; junction bases not matched to a gene: 4.

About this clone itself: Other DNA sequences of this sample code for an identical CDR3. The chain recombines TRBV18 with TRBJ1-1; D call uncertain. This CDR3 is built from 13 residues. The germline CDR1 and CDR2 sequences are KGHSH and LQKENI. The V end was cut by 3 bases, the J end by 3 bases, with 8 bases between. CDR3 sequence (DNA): TGTGCCAGCTCACCTTTACGGGACACTGAAGCTTTCTTT. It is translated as CASSPLRDTEAFF.

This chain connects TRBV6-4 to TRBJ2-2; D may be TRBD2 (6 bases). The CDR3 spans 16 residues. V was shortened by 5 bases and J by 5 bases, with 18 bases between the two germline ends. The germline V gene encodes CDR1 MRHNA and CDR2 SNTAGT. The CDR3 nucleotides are TGTGCCAGCAGTCCCTTTGGAGGGAGTGGAACCGGGGAGCTGTTTTTT. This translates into CASSPFGGSGTGELFF.

The CDR3 DNA reads TGTGCCAGCAGACAACTAGGACTAGCGGACTACGAGCAGTACTTC. Translated: CASRQLGLADYEQYF. The rearrangement joins TRBV6-5 to TRBJ2-7, with 10 bases identical to TRBD2. The CDR3 covers 15 residues. The germline V gene has CDR1 MNHEY and CDR2 SVGAGI. V lost 6 bases to trimming and J lost 3 bases; unmatched junction nucleotides: 8.

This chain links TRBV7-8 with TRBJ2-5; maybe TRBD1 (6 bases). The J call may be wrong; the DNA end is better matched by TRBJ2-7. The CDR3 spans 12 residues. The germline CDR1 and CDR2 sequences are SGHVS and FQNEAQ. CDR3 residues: CASSATGFEQYF. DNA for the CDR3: TGTGCCAGCAGCGCAACAGGGTTCGAGCAGTACTTC.

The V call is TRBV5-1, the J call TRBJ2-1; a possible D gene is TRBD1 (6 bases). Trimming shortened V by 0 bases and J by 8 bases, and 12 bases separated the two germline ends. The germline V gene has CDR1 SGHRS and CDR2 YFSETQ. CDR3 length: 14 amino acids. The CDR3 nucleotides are TGCGCCAGCAGCTTGGGTCAGGGGATCGATGAGCAGTTCTTC. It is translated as CASSLGQGIDEQFF.

CDR3 sequence: CASSQTFSQDTGYTF. As DNA, the CDR3 is TGCGCCAGCAGTCAAACTTTCTCACAGGATACCGGCTACACCTTC. This chain links TRBV23-1 with TRBJ1-2; D might be TRBD1 (5 bases). TRBV23-1 qualifies as an ORF whose function is uncertain. This CDR3 is built from 15 residues. V shed 2 bases and J shed 8 bases, with 18 bases lying between them.

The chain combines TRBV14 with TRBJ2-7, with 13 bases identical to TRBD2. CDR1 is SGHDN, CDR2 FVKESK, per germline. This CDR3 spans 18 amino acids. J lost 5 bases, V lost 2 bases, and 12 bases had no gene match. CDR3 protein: CASSQNKRTSGSYHEQYF. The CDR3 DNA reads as TGTGCCAGCAGCCAAAACAAGAGGACTAGCGGGAGTTACCACGAGCAGTACTTC. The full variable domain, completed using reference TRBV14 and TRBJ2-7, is EAGVTQFPSHSVIEKGQTVTLRCDPISGHDNLYWYRRVMGKEIKFLLHFVKESKQDESGMPNNRFLAERTGGTYSTLKVQPAELEDSGVYFCASSQNKRTSGSYHEQYFGPGTRLTVT.

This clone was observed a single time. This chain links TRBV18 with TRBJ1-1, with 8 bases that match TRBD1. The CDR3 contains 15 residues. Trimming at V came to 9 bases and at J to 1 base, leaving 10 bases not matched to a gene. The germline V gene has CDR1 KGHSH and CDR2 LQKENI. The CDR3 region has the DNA TGTGCCAGTCATGACCGGACAGGGACGAACACTGAAGCTTTCTTT. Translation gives CASHDRTGTNTEAFF.

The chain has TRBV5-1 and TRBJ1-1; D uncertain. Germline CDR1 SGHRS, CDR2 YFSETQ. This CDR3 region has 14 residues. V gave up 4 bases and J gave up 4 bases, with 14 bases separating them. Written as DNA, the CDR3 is TGCGCCAGCAGCCCGGAGGGAAGAGGCACTGAAGCTTTCTTT. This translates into CASSPEGRGTEAFF.

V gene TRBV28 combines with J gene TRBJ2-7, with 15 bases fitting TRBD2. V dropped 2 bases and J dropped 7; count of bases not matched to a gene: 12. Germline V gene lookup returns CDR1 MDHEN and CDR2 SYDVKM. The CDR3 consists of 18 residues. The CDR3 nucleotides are TGTGCCAGCAGTTTACCTACCCTCGGACTAGCGGGAGGGGGAGAGCAGTACTTC. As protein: CASSLPTLGLAGGGEQYF. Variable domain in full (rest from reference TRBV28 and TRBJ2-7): DVKVTQSSRYLVKRTGEKVFLECVQDMDHENMFWYRQDPGLGLRLIYFSYDVKMKEKGDIPEGYSVSREKKERFSLILESASTNQTSMYLCASSLPTLGLAGGGEQYFGPGTRLTVT.

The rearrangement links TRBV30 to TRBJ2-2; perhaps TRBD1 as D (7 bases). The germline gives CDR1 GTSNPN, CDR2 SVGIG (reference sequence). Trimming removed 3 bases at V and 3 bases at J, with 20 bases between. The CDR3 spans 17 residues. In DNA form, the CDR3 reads TGTGCCTGGAGACCAAAGGAGGGGGCGATCGACACCGGGGAGCTGTTTTTT. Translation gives CAWRPKEGAIDTGELFF.